The rows below give T cell receptor beta chains drawn from one sample of a study of cytomegalovirus exposure and HLA in healthy donors. TCRdb's table, derived via immunoSEQ multiplex PCR, lists solely in-frame clones and lacks some. This table holds tens of thousands of clones. The sequencing input was PBMCs. These receptors were obtained from a woman in her forties or fifties in good health and CMV-seropositive. The CDR3 runs from the conserved cysteine through the conserved F or W. D genes are given only for firm matches.

j_call v_call d_call cdr3_aa cdr3_nt
TRBJ1-5 TRBV7-9 . CASSKEAGNQPQHF TGTGCCAGCAGCAAGGAGGCGGGTAATCAGCCCCAGCATTTT
TRBJ1-5 TRBV7-2 . CASSLTQSGQPQHF TGTGCCAGCAGCTTAACGCAATCAGGTCAGCCCCAGCATTTT
TRBJ1-1 TRBV7-2 . CASSFGVGLKTEAFF TGTGCCAGCAGCTTTGGGGTGGGGCTGAAGACTGAAGCTTTCTTT
TRBJ2-7 TRBV18 . CASSPAGYLSSYEQYF TGTGCCAGCTCACCAGCGGGGTACCTATCCTCCTACGAGCAGTACTTC
TRBJ2-7 TRBV28 TRBD2 CASSPPGSGYEQYF TGTGCCAGCAGCCCTCCCGGTAGCGGGTACGAGCAGTACTTC
TRBJ2-1 TRBV6-6 TRBD1 CASGDRPYNEQFF TGTGCCAGCGGGGACAGACCTTACAATGAGCAGTTCTTC
TRBJ2-5 TRBV7-2 TRBD1 CASSSDRYQETQYF TGTGCCAGCAGCTCGGACAGGTATCAAGAGACCCAGTACTTC
TRBJ1-6 TRBV4-1 . CASSPQGYNSPLHF TGCGCCAGCAGCCCACAGGGATATAATTCACCCCTCCACTTT
TRBJ1-6 TRBV7-9 . CASSSQGHHNSPLHF TGTGCCAGCAGCTCCCAGGGACACCATAATTCACCCCTCCACTTT
TRBJ2-3 TRBV29-1 TRBD1 CSVPFVVGGVDTQYF TGCAGCGTGCCGTTTGTGGTAGGGGGCGTCGATACGCAGTATTTT
TRBJ1-2 TRBV7-2 . CASSLGAHTFAGYTF TGTGCCAGCAGCTTAGGGGCACACACCTTTGCTGGCTACACCTTC
TRBJ2-7 TRBV18 . CASSPLTDFYEQYF TGTGCCAGCTCACCGTTGACAGATTTCTACGAGCAGTACTTC
TRBJ1-4 TRBV21-1 . CASSREISNEKLFF TGTGCCAGCAGCAGGGAGATATCTAATGAAAAACTGTTTTTT
TRBJ2-7 TRBV6-5 TRBD1 CASKLGQGGEQYF TGTGCCAGCAAGCTTGGACAGGGGGGCGAGCAGTACTTC
TRBJ2-5 TRBV6-6 TRBD2 CASRSGGAQETQYF TGTGCCAGCAGGAGCGGGGGGGCTCAAGAGACCCAGTACTTC
TRBJ1-6 TRBV4-3 . CASSQDLGGPDYNSPLHF TGCGCCAGCAGCCAAGATTTGGGGGGGCCTGACTATAATTCACCCCTCCACTTT
TRBJ1-1 TRBV6-5 TRBD1 CASSYSTGQSNTEAFF TGTGCCAGCAGTTACTCGACGGGACAGTCGAACACTGAAGCTTTCTTT
TRBJ2-6 TRBV7-7 . CASSLAAGANVLTF TGTGCCAGCAGCTTAGCGGCCGGGGCCAACGTCCTGACTTTC
TRBJ2-1 TRBV6-5 . CASRRDHSSEQFF TGTGCCAGCAGACGGGATCACAGCAGTGAGCAGTTCTTC
TRBJ2-7 TRBV23-1 . CASSQSGQSYEQYF TGCGCCAGCAGTCAATCGGGACAATCCTACGAGCAGTACTTC
TRBJ1-4 TRBV4-3 . CASSQDLAPEKLFF TGCGCCAGCAGCCAAGATTTAGCACCCGAAAAACTGTTTTTT